The sequence of this TCR beta chain was determined in a study of shared clonotypes between healthy human individuals. The V gene's germline CDR1 is SGHDT and CDR2 YYEEEE. This CDR3 spans 17 amino acids. V was shortened by 0 bases and J by 4 bases, with 17 bases between the two germline ends. TCRdb's table, derived via immunoSEQ multiplex PCR, lists solely in-frame clones and lacks some. The profile shows roughly 600,000 clones, 98% of them singletons. Terminally differentiated effector memory CD45RA+ cells were excluded by CCR7 positive selection of CD45RO-negative cells. Source material: naive CD8+ T cells sorted from blood. J is TRBJ2-1 and V is TRBV5-6; no clear D. The sequence was obtained from a man aged 25-45 years in good health. CDR3 bases: TGTGCCAGCAGCTTGGCTCCCGACCTAATGGGGTACAATGAGCAGTTCTTC. Protein: CASSLAPDLMGYNEQFF.